This T cell receptor beta chain was found in a study of monozygotic twins with inflammatory bowel disease. The CDR3 extends over 15 amino acids. Looked up from germline, CDR1 is GTSNPN and CDR2 is SVGIG (reference sequence). TCRdb re-analyzed the 5' RACE reads; it lists each CDR3 protein once, without DNA. The sample spans about 110,000 distinct CDR3 sequences; the ten largest clones claim approximately 13%. V and J are TRBV30 and TRBJ1-5; the TCRdb D gene call, TRBD1, has no DNA to confirm it. The clonotype comes from a human donor with ulcerative colitis or Crohn's disease, or a healthy co-twin of an affected twin (not recorded which). Sample: blood. Here the CDR3 reads CAWGGAPGLNQPQHF. The entire variable domain, with the rest obtained from reference TRBV30 and TRBJ1-5, is as follows: SQTIHQWPATLVQPVGSPLSLECTVEGTSNPNLYWYRQAAGRGLQLLFYSVGIGQISSEVPQNLSASRPQDRQFILSSKKLLLSDSGFYLCAWGGAPGLNQPQHFGDGTRLSIL.